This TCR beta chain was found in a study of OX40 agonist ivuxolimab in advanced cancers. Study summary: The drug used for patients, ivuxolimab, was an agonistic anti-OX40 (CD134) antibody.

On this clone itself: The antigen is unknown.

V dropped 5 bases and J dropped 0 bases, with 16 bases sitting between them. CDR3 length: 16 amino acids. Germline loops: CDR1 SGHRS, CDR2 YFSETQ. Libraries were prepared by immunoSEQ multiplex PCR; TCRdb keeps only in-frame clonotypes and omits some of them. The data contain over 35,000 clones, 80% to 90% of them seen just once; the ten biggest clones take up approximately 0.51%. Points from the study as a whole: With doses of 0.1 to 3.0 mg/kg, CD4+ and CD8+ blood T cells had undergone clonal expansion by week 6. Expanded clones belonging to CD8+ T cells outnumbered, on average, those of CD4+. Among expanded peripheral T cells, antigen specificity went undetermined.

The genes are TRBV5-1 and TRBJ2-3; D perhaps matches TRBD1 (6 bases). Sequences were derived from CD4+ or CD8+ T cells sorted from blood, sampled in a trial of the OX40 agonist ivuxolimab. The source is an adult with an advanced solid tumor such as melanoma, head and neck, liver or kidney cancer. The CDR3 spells CASSSGWGQSTDTQYF. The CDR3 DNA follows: TGCGCCAGCAGTTCAGGCTGGGGGCAGAGCACAGATACGCAGTATTTT.